This entry describes one TCR beta chain. This specimen comes from a study of blood T cell repertoires in COVID-19. Study-level background: Some COVID-19 samples were acute and others convalescent; all came from the United States, Italy and Spain. In each case, the material was cDNA or gDNA derived from T cells, B-cell-depleted T cells, or PBMCs.

CDR3 length equals 14 residues. The V end lost 4 bases, the J end lost 7 bases, and 17 bases lay between the germline ends. CDR1 is SGDLS, CDR2 YYNGEE, per germline. Per the original methods: Amplification with reference gene primers provided the estimates of nucleated cell counts. Repertoires were generated with immunoSEQ multiplex PCR, while TCRdb's copy carries only in-frame clones and drops some. V and J calls and clone size are given by that table; D and trimming were obtained from the DNA. The sample shows 210,000 or so clones, over 75% of them seen only once. This clonotype was sampled from a man in his fifties who had recovered from COVID-19. The genes are TRBV9 and TRBJ1-2; D ambiguous. Sequenced: peripheral blood. As DNA, the CDR3 is TGTGCCAGCAGCTCTAACGTCCCGGAGGGTGGCTACACCTTC. Translating it yields CASSSNVPEGGYTF.